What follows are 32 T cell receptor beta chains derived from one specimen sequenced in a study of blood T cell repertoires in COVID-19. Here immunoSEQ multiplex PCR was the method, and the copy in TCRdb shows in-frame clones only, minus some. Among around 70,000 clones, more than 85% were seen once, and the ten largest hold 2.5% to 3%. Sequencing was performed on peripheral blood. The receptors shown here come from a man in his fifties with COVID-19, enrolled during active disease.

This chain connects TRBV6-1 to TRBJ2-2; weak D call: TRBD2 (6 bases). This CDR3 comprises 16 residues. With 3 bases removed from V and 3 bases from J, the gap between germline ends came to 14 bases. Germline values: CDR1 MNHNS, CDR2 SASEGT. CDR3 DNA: TGTGCCAGCAGTGACCCCTGGCCGGGGGACACCGGGGAGCTGTTTTTT. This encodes CASSDPWPGDTGELFF.

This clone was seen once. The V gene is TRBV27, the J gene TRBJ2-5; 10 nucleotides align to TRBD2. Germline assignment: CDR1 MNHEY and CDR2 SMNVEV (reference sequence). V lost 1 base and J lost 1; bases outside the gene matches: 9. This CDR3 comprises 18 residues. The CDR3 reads CASSLYSRAGGPQETQYF. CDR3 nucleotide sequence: TGTGCCAGCAGTTTATATTCCCGAGCGGGAGGGCCCCAAGAGACCCAGTACTTC.

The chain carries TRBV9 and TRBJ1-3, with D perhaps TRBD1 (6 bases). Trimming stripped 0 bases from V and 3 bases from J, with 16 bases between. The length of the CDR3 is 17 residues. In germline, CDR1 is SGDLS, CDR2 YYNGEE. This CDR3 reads CASSVAHGGALGNTIYF. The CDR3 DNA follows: TGTGCCAGCAGCGTAGCTCATGGGGGGGCGCTTGGAAACACCATATATTTT.

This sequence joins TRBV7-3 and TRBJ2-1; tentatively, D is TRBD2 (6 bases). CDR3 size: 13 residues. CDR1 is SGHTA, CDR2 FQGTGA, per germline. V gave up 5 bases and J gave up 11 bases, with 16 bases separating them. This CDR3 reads CASSLRDSIQQFF. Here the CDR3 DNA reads TGTGCCAGCAGCCTCCGGGACTCCATACAGCAGTTCTTC.

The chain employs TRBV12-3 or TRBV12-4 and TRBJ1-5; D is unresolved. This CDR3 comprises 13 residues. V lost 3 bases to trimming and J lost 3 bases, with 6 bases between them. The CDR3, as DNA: TGTGCCAGCAGTTTGGGAGTCAATCAGCCCCAGCATTTT. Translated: CASSLGVNQPQHF.

The CDR3 sequence: CASSQVAGLGYTF. In nucleotides, the CDR3 is TGTGCCAGCAGCCAAGTCGCGGGGTTGGGCTACACCTTC. The gene calls are TRBV3-1 (or the pseudogene TRBV3-2) and TRBJ1-2; no reliable D call. The CDR3 is 13 amino acids. CDR1 LGHDT and CDR2 YNNKEL come from the germline V gene (reference sequence). V lost 1 base and J lost 8, with 11 bases in between.

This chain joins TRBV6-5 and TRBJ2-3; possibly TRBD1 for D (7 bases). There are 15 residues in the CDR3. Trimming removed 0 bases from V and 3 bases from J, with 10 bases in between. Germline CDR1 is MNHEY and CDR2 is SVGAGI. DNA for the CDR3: TGTGCCAGCAGTTACTCGCAGGGGGGAACAGATACGCAGTATTTT. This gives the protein CASSYSQGGTDTQYF.

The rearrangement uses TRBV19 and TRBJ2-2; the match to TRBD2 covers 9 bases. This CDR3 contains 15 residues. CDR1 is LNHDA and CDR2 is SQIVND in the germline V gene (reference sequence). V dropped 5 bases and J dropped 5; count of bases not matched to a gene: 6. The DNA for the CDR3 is TGTGCCAGTAGTCCGGGACTAGCAGAAACCGGGGAGCTGTTTTTT. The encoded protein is CASSPGLAETGELFF.

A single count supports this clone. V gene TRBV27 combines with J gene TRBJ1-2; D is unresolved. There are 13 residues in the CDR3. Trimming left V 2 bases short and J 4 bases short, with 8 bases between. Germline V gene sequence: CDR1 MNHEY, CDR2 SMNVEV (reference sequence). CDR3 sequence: CASSLSLFYGYTF. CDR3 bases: TGTGCCAGCAGTTTAAGCTTATTCTATGGCTACACCTTC.

The CDR3 nucleotides are TGTGCCAGCAGCTTAAATCCGGGAGGTGGGGCCAACGTCCTGACTTTC. Its protein product is CASSLNPGGGANVLTF. The chain employs TRBV7-6 and TRBJ2-6; 7 bases map to TRBD2. The CDR3 loop spans 16 amino acids. Germline CDR1 is SGHVS and CDR2 is FNYEAQ. Germline trimming cut 2 bases from V and 3 bases from J; bases unmatched to any gene: 4.

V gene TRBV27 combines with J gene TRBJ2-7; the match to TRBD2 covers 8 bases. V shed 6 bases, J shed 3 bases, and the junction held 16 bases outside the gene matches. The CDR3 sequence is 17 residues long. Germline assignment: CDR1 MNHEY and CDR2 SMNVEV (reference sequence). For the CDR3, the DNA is TGTGCCAGCAGCCGAAATCGGGGGGGACTAGGAATCTACGAGCAGTACTTC. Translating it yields CASSRNRGGLGIYEQYF.

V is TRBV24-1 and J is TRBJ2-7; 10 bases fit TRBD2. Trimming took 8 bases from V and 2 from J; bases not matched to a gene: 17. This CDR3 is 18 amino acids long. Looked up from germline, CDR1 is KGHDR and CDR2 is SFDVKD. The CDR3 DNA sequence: TGTGCCACCAATCCCCCCCCGGGGCTAGCGGGAGATCCCTACGAGCAGTACGTC. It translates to CATNPPPGLAGDPYEQYV.

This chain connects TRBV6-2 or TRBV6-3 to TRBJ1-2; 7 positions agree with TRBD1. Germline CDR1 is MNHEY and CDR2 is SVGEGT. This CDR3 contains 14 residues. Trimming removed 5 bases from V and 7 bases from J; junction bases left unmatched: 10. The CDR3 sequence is CASSNPTGQFGYTF. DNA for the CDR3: TGTGCCAGCAGTAACCCGACAGGGCAGTTTGGCTACACCTTC.

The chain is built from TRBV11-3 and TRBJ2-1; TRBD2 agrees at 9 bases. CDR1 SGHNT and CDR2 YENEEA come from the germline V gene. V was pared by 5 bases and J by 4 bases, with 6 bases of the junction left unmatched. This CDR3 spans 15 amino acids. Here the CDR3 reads CASSPGLANYNEQFF. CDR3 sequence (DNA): TGTGCCAGCAGCCCAGGACTAGCGAATTACAATGAGCAGTTCTTC.

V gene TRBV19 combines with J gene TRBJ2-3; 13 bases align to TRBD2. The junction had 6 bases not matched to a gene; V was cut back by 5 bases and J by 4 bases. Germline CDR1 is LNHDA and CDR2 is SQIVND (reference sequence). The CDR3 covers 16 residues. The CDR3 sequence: CASSPGLAGPPDTQYF. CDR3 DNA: TGTGCCAGTAGTCCGGGACTAGCGGGGCCCCCAGATACGCAGTATTTT.

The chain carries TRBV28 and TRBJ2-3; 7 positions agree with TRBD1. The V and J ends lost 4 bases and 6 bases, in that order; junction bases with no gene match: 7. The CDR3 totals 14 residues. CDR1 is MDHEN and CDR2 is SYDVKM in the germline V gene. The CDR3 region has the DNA TGTGCCAGCAGTTGGCGACAGGGTCAGGATACGCAGTATTTT. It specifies CASSWRQGQDTQYF. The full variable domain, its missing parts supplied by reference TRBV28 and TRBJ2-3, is DVKVTQSSRYLVKRTGEKVFLECVQDMDHENMFWYRQDPGLGLRLIYFSYDVKMKEKGDIPEGYSVSREKKERFSLILESASTNQTSMYLCASSWRQGQDTQYFGPGTRLTVL.

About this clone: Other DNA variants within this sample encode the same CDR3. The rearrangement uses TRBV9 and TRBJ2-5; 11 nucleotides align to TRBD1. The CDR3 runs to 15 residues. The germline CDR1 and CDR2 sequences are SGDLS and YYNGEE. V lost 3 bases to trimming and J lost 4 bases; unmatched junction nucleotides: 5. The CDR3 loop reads CASSAGQGAGETQYF. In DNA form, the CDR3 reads TGTGCCAGCAGCGCCGGACAGGGGGCTGGAGAGACCCAGTACTTC. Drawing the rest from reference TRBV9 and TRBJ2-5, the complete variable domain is DSGVTQTPKHLITATGQRVTLRCSPRSGDLSVYWYQQSLDQGLQFLIQYYNGEERAKGNILERFSAQQFPDLHSELNLSSLELGDSALYFCASSAGQGAGETQYFGPGTRLLVL.

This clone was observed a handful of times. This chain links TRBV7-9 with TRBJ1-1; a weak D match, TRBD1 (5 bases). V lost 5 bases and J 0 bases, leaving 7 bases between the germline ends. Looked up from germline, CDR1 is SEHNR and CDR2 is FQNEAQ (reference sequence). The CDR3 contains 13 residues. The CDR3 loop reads CASSGGMNTEAFF. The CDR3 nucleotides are TGTGCCAGCAGCGGGGGGATGAACACTGAAGCTTTCTTT.

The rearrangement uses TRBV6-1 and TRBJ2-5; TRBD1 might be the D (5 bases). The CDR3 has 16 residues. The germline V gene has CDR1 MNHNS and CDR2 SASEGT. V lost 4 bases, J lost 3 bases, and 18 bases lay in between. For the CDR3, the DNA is TGTGCCAGCAGTGCTGCCTTCCAGGGAAGGGAAGAGACCCAGTACTTC. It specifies CASSAAFQGREETQYF.

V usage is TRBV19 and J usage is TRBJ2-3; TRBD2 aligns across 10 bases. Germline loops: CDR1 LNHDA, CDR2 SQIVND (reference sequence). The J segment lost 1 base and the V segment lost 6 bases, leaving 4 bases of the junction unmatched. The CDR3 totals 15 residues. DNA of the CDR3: TGTGCCAGTAGCCGGGGGACTAGCGGCACAGATACGCAGTATTTT. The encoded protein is CASSRGTSGTDTQYF.

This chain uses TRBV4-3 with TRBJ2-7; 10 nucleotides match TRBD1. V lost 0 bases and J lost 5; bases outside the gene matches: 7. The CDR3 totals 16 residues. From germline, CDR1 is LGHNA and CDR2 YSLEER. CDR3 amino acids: CASSQDPGQGMDEQYF. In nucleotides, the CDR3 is TGCGCCAGCAGCCAAGATCCGGGACAGGGGATGGACGAGCAGTACTTC.

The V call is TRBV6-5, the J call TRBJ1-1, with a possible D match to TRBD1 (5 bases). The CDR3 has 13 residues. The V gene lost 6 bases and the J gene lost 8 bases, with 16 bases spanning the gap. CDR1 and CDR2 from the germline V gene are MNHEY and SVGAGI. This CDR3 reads CASRMGPGDEAFF. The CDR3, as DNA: TGTGCCAGCAGAATGGGGCCGGGAGACGAAGCTTTCTTT.

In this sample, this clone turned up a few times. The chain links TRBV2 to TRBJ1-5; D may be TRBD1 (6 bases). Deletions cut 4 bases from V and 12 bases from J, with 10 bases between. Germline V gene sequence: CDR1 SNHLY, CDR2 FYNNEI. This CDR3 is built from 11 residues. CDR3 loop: CASSANRVQHF. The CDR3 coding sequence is TGTGCCAGCAGTGCCAACAGGGTCCAGCATTTT.

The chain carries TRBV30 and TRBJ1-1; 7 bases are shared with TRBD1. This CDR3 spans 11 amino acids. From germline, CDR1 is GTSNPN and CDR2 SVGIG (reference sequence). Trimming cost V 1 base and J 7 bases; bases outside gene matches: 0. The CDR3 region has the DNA TGTGCCTGGAGTGACAGGGGTGAAGCTTTCTTT. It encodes CAWSDRGEAFF.

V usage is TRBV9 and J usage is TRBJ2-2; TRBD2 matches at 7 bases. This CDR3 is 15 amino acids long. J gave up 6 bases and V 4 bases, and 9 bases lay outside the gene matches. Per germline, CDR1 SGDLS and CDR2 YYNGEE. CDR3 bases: TGTGCCAGCAGCCTACCCGGGACTACCCCCGGGGAGCTGTTTTTT. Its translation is CASSLPGTTPGELFF.

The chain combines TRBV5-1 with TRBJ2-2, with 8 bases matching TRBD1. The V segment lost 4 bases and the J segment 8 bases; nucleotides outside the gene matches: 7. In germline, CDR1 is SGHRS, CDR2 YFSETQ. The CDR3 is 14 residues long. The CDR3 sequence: CASSPGQGPGELFF. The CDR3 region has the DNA TGCGCCAGCAGCCCCGGACAGGGACCGGGGGAGCTGTTTTTT.

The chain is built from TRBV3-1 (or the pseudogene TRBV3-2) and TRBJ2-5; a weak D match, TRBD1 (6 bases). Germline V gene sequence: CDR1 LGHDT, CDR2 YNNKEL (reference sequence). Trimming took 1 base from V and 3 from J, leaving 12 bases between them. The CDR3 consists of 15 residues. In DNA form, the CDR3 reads TGTGCCAGCAGCCAAGTTGTAGGGGGAGAAGAGACCCAGTACTTC. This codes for CASSQVVGGEETQYF.

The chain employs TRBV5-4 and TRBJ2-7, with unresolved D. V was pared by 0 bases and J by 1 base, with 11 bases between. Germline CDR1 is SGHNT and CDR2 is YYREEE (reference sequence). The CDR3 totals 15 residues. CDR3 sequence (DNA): TGTGCCAGCAGCTTGGCCCCTCAGGCTTCCTACGAGCAGTACTTC. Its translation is CASSLAPQASYEQYF.

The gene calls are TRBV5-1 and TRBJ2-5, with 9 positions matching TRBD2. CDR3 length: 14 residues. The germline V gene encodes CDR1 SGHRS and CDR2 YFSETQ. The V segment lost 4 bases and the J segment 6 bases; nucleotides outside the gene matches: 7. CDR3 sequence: CASSPRTSEQTQYF. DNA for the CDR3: TGCGCCAGCAGCCCCCGGACTAGCGAGCAGACCCAGTACTTC.

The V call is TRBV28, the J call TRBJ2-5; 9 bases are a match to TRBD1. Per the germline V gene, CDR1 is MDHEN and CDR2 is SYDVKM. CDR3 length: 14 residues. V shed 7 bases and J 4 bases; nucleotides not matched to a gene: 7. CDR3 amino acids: CASIRTGALETQYF. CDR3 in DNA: TGTGCCAGCATCCGGACAGGGGCTTTAGAGACCCAGTACTTC. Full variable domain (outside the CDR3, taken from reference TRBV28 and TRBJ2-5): DVKVTQSSRYLVKRTGEKVFLECVQDMDHENMFWYRQDPGLGLRLIYFSYDVKMKEKGDIPEGYSVSREKKERFSLILESASTNQTSMYLCASIRTGALETQYFGPGTRLLVL.

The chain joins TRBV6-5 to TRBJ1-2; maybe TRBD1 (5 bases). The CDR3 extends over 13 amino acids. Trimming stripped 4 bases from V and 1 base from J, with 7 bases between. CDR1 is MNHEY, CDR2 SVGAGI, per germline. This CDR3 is CASSSDSNYGYTF. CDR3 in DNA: TGTGCCAGCAGTTCCGACAGTAACTATGGCTACACCTTC.

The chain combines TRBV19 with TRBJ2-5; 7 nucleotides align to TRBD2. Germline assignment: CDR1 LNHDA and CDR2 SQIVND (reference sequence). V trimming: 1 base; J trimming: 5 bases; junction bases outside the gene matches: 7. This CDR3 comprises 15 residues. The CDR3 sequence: CASSIGGSIEETQYF. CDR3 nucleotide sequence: TGTGCCAGTAGTATAGGCGGGAGCATCGAGGAGACCCAGTACTTC.